Listed below are T cell receptor beta chains from one sample, sequenced in a study of blood T cell repertoires in COVID-19. Clones were sequenced by immunoSEQ multiplex PCR, and TCRdb holds only the in-frame ones, with some missing. The sample shows 130,000 or so clones, more than 65% of them seen only once. Source material: peripheral blood. These receptors originate from a human donor in a cohort sampled during active COVID-19. Each CDR3 is given with its conserved first and last residue. A D gene is named only where the DNA matches it firmly. Rows may omit the clone size; those that give it use once, few, many or a size class.

cdr3_nt: TGTGCCAGCAGCCCGGAGACTGAAGCTTTCTTT; cdr3_aa: CASSPETEAFF; d_call: NA; v_call: TRBV7-9; clone_size: NA; j_call: TRBJ1-1
cdr3_nt: TGTGCCAGCAGCTACCGGAGGGGTACCTATCGTGGGGAGGCCCAGCATTTT; cdr3_aa: CASSYRRGTYRGEAQHF; d_call: NA; v_call: TRBV5-8; clone_size: NA; j_call: TRBJ1-5
cdr3_nt: TGTGCCAGCAGCTTAGGTACTAGCCGTTCGGGGAGGGAGCAGTACTTC; cdr3_aa: CASSLGTSRSGREQYF; d_call: NA; v_call: TRBV7-9; clone_size: NA; j_call: TRBJ2-7
cdr3_nt: TGTGCCAGCAGCCAAGCAGGGGGCTCAGATACGCAGTATTTT; cdr3_aa: CASSQAGGSDTQYF; d_call: TRBD1; v_call: TRBV3-1/TRBV3-2; clone_size: NA; j_call: TRBJ2-3
cdr3_nt: TGTGCCAGCAGGGGGACAGGCCTTGGTTCACCCCTCCACTTT; cdr3_aa: CASRGTGLGSPLHF; d_call: TRBD1; v_call: TRBV2; clone_size: NA; j_call: TRBJ1-6
cdr3_nt: TGTGCCAGTAGTTGGACAGGGGGCCATGAGCAGTTCTTC; cdr3_aa: CASSWTGGHEQFF; d_call: TRBD1; v_call: TRBV19; clone_size: NA; j_call: TRBJ2-1
cdr3_nt: TGTGCCAGCAGTCCCCGACGTTGGAGGGCTGGAAACACCATATATTTT; cdr3_aa: CASSPRRWRAGNTIYF; d_call: NA; v_call: TRBV28; clone_size: NA; j_call: TRBJ1-3
cdr3_nt: TGTGCCAGCAGTTCTCCCCTGACTAGAGACGGCACAGATACGCAGTATTTT; cdr3_aa: CASSSPLTRDGTDTQYF; d_call: NA; v_call: TRBV6-2/TRBV6-3; clone_size: NA; j_call: TRBJ2-3
cdr3_nt: TGTGCCAGCTCACCAACAGGGGATGAAGCTTTCTTT; cdr3_aa: CASSPTGDEAFF; d_call: TRBD1; v_call: TRBV18; clone_size: NA; j_call: TRBJ1-1
cdr3_nt: TGTGCCAGCAGCCAGGCCTCGGTGCAAAAATATGGCTACACCTTC; cdr3_aa: CASSQASVQKYGYTF; d_call: NA; v_call: TRBV7-2; clone_size: once; j_call: TRBJ1-2
cdr3_nt: TGTGCCAGCAGCTTCCAGGGAAGCTCCTACAATGAGCAGTTCTTC; cdr3_aa: CASSFQGSSYNEQFF; d_call: NA; v_call: TRBV7-3; clone_size: NA; j_call: TRBJ2-1
cdr3_nt: TGTGCCAGCAGCGTACTTCCAACAGGGAGCACTGAAGCTTTCTTT; cdr3_aa: CASSVLPTGSTEAFF; d_call: NA; v_call: TRBV9; clone_size: NA; j_call: TRBJ1-1
cdr3_nt: TGTGCCAGCAGCGTCTCGGGACAGGGCTACGAGCAGTACTTC; cdr3_aa: CASSVSGQGYEQYF; d_call: TRBD1; v_call: TRBV9; clone_size: few; j_call: TRBJ2-7
cdr3_nt: TGTGCCAGCAGCTTGCTTATTGGGGGGAGGAATGAGCAGTTCTTC; cdr3_aa: CASSLLIGGRNEQFF; d_call: NA; v_call: TRBV5-4; clone_size: NA; j_call: TRBJ2-1
cdr3_nt: TGTGCCAGTAGTACCCAAAGACTTGACGAGCAGTACTTC; cdr3_aa: CASSTQRLDEQYF; d_call: NA; v_call: TRBV19; clone_size: few; j_call: TRBJ2-7
cdr3_nt: TGTGCCAGCACCCACGACAGGGTATACGAGCAGTACTTC; cdr3_aa: CASTHDRVYEQYF; d_call: TRBD1; v_call: TRBV6-6; clone_size: NA; j_call: TRBJ2-7
cdr3_nt: TGTGCCAGCAGTGGACAGGGGGCCCTTATGGATACGCAGTATTTT; cdr3_aa: CASSGQGALMDTQYF; d_call: TRBD1; v_call: TRBV2; clone_size: NA; j_call: TRBJ2-3
cdr3_nt: TGTGCCAGCAGCCACACAGGGCTGGGCGGGGAGACCCAGTACTTC; cdr3_aa: CASSHTGLGGETQYF; d_call: NA; v_call: TRBV3-1/TRBV3-2; clone_size: NA; j_call: TRBJ2-5
cdr3_nt: TGTGCCAGCAGTGAAAGCCGGGACACTGAAGCTTTCTTT; cdr3_aa: CASSESRDTEAFF; d_call: NA; v_call: TRBV6-1; clone_size: NA; j_call: TRBJ1-1
cdr3_nt: TGTGCCAGCAGCCGGGGGACTAGCGTTAACACCGGGGAGCTGTTTTTT; cdr3_aa: CASSRGTSVNTGELFF; d_call: TRBD2; v_call: TRBV6-2/TRBV6-3; clone_size: NA; j_call: TRBJ2-2
cdr3_nt: TGTGCCAGCAGCTTCCTTCTAAGGAACACTGAAGCTTTCTTT; cdr3_aa: CASSFLLRNTEAFF; d_call: NA; v_call: TRBV7-9; clone_size: NA; j_call: TRBJ1-1
cdr3_nt: TGTGCCAGCAGTTCGCAGGGCCGCTACGAGCAGTACTTC; cdr3_aa: CASSSQGRYEQYF; d_call: NA; v_call: TRBV6-2/TRBV6-3; clone_size: NA; j_call: TRBJ2-7
cdr3_nt: TGTGCCATCAGTGAGGACTCCCTTCACGAGCAGTACTTC; cdr3_aa: CAISEDSLHEQYF; d_call: NA; v_call: TRBV10-3; clone_size: few; j_call: TRBJ2-7
cdr3_nt: TGTGCCAGCAGCCCCGCAGGGGGCAATCAGCCCCAGCATTTT; cdr3_aa: CASSPAGGNQPQHF; d_call: NA; v_call: TRBV28; clone_size: NA; j_call: TRBJ1-5
cdr3_nt: TGTGCCAGCAGTTTAAGAGGAGGAGCGGACTATGGCTACACCTTC; cdr3_aa: CASSLRGGADYGYTF; d_call: NA; v_call: TRBV27; clone_size: many; j_call: TRBJ1-2
cdr3_nt: TGTGCCAGCAGTACAGCCACGGGGGACTATGGCTACACCTTC; cdr3_aa: CASSTATGDYGYTF; d_call: NA; v_call: TRBV27; clone_size: NA; j_call: TRBJ1-2
cdr3_nt: TGCGCCAGCAGGCGAGAACCAGCGGGAGGGCTATACGAGCAGTACTTC; cdr3_aa: CASRREPAGGLYEQYF; d_call: TRBD2; v_call: TRBV4-1; clone_size: NA; j_call: TRBJ2-7
cdr3_nt: TGTGCCAGCAGCGACAGGAGTTCTGGAAACACCATATATTTT; cdr3_aa: CASSDRSSGNTIYF; d_call: NA; v_call: TRBV2; clone_size: few; j_call: TRBJ1-3
cdr3_nt: TGTGCCAGCAGTCCACGAGGCCGTGAAGCTTTCTTT; cdr3_aa: CASSPRGREAFF; d_call: NA; v_call: TRBV6-5; clone_size: NA; j_call: TRBJ1-1
cdr3_nt: TGTGCCAGCAAAACAGCTATGGTATCACCCCTCCACTTT; cdr3_aa: CASKTAMVSPLHF; d_call: NA; v_call: TRBV19; clone_size: NA; j_call: TRBJ1-6
cdr3_nt: TGTGCCAGCAGCTTGGGGCTAGCGGGTATCACAGATACGCAGTATTTT; cdr3_aa: CASSLGLAGITDTQYF; d_call: TRBD2; v_call: TRBV7-9; clone_size: NA; j_call: TRBJ2-3
cdr3_nt: TGTGCCAGCAGCTCCTATCCGGGACAGGGTTATTCACCCCTCCACTTT; cdr3_aa: CASSSYPGQGYSPLHF; d_call: TRBD1; v_call: TRBV5-8; clone_size: few; j_call: TRBJ1-6
cdr3_nt: TGTGCCAGCAGTACCCTATCGGGTACTGAAGCTTTCTTT; cdr3_aa: CASSTLSGTEAFF; d_call: NA; v_call: TRBV28; clone_size: NA; j_call: TRBJ1-1
cdr3_nt: TGTGCCAGCAGCGCCCCGGACAGCGGGGTCACCGGGGAGCTGTTTTTT; cdr3_aa: CASSAPDSGVTGELFF; d_call: NA; v_call: TRBV2; clone_size: NA; j_call: TRBJ2-2
cdr3_nt: TGTGCCAGCAGTGACGCGGGTGGGACCCAGTACTTC; cdr3_aa: CASSDAGGTQYF; d_call: NA; v_call: TRBV9; clone_size: once; j_call: TRBJ2-5
cdr3_nt: TGTGCCAGCAGTTTCTTCGGGGGGAGTAGCACAGATACGCAGTATTTT; cdr3_aa: CASSFFGGSSTDTQYF; d_call: TRBD2; v_call: TRBV28; clone_size: NA; j_call: TRBJ2-3
cdr3_nt: TGTGCCAGCAGCGTAGTTTCGGGACAGTACAATGAGCAGTTCTTC; cdr3_aa: CASSVVSGQYNEQFF; d_call: TRBD1; v_call: TRBV9; clone_size: NA; j_call: TRBJ2-1
cdr3_nt: TGTGCCACCAGCAGAGATATGAGAGTCACTGAAGCTTTCTTT; cdr3_aa: CATSRDMRVTEAFF; d_call: NA; v_call: TRBV15; clone_size: NA; j_call: TRBJ1-1
cdr3_nt: TGTGCCAGCAGCAACAGGACAGGGTGTCCTCAGCCCCAGCATTTT; cdr3_aa: CASSNRTGCPQPQHF; d_call: NA; v_call: TRBV21-1; clone_size: few; j_call: TRBJ1-5
cdr3_nt: TGCGCCAGCAGCCATCCAACAGGGGGCGAACGGGAAAAACTGTTTTTT; cdr3_aa: CASSHPTGGEREKLFF; d_call: TRBD1; v_call: TRBV4-1; clone_size: few; j_call: TRBJ1-4
cdr3_nt: TGTGCCAGCAGTTACATGGCTAGCAATCAGCCCCAGCATTTT; cdr3_aa: CASSYMASNQPQHF; d_call: NA; v_call: TRBV6-6; clone_size: NA; j_call: TRBJ1-5
cdr3_nt: TGTGCCAGCAGCTTAGAGGAGAAGACTGAAGCTTTCTTT; cdr3_aa: CASSLEEKTEAFF; d_call: NA; v_call: TRBV7-2; clone_size: NA; j_call: TRBJ1-1
cdr3_nt: TGCAGCGCCTGGACAGGGTCTAGCAATCAGCCCCAGCATTTT; cdr3_aa: CSAWTGSSNQPQHF; d_call: TRBD1; v_call: TRBV29-1; clone_size: NA; j_call: TRBJ1-5
cdr3_nt: TGTGCCAGCAGTTCGTTCGACAGCAACCAAGAGACCCAGTACTTC; cdr3_aa: CASSSFDSNQETQYF; d_call: NA; v_call: TRBV27; clone_size: NA; j_call: TRBJ2-5
cdr3_nt: TGCGCCAGCAGTGAATACAACTACAATCAGCCCCAGCATTTT; cdr3_aa: CASSEYNYNQPQHF; d_call: NA; v_call: TRBV10-2; clone_size: few; j_call: TRBJ1-5
cdr3_nt: TGTGCCAGCAGCCTACGGACTAGCGCAGATACGCAGTATTTT; cdr3_aa: CASSLRTSADTQYF; d_call: TRBD2; v_call: TRBV7-3; clone_size: few; j_call: TRBJ2-3
cdr3_nt: TGTGCCAGCAGCCAGGGACAGCAAGGGGGTGGCTACACCTTC; cdr3_aa: CASSQGQQGGGYTF; d_call: TRBD1; v_call: TRBV5-5; clone_size: NA; j_call: TRBJ1-2
cdr3_nt: TGTGCCAGCAGGACAGGGCCCATTCAGGAGCAGTACTTC; cdr3_aa: CASRTGPIQEQYF; d_call: TRBD1; v_call: TRBV28; clone_size: once; j_call: TRBJ2-7
cdr3_nt: TGTGCCAGCAGCCAAGTTAGCGTTTCGACACCCCTCCACTTT; cdr3_aa: CASSQVSVSTPLHF; d_call: NA; v_call: TRBV3-1/TRBV3-2; clone_size: NA; j_call: TRBJ1-6
cdr3_nt: TGTGCCAGCAGCCCCCAACCGACCGCGGTCTACGAGCAGTACTTC; cdr3_aa: CASSPQPTAVYEQYF; d_call: NA; v_call: TRBV7-2; clone_size: few; j_call: TRBJ2-7
cdr3_nt: TGTGCCAGCAGCCATGAGACGGGACAGAGATACTATGGCTACACCTTC; cdr3_aa: CASSHETGQRYYGYTF; d_call: TRBD1; v_call: TRBV4-2; clone_size: NA; j_call: TRBJ1-2
cdr3_nt: TGTGCCAGTAGACCAAGACAGGGGGAGAAATCACCCCTCCACTTT; cdr3_aa: CASRPRQGEKSPLHF; d_call: TRBD1; v_call: TRBV19; clone_size: NA; j_call: TRBJ1-6
cdr3_nt: TGTGCCAGCAGCTTGGAAAGCCTAGCGGGAGGAGGTTTTGATGAGCAGTTCTTC; cdr3_aa: CASSLESLAGGGFDEQFF; d_call: TRBD2; v_call: TRBV5-5; clone_size: NA; j_call: TRBJ2-1
cdr3_nt: TGTGCCAGCAGCGTGGACAGAAATCTCAATCAGCCCCAGCATTTT; cdr3_aa: CASSVDRNLNQPQHF; d_call: NA; v_call: TRBV6-5; clone_size: NA; j_call: TRBJ1-5